There are many counts of the clone carrying this TCR beta chain. Its antigen is currently unknown. This record comes from a study of T-cell reconstitution after alpha-beta-depleted transplantation in children. General observations from the study: The origin of high day-60 TCRbeta diversity in some patients lay in surviving recipient T cells and thymic progenitors. Alpha-beta T cells present about two months after transplant were reported to originate from several hundred expanded graft clones. T-cell counts and diversity were attributed mostly to newly produced T cells one year after transplant.

Germline V gives CDR1 SQVTM, CDR2 ANQGSEA. V was trimmed by 6 bases and J by 1 base, leaving 6 bases between them. The CDR3 covers 11 residues. Preparation of the TCRbeta library involved a method that used unique molecular identifiers. TCRdb re-analysed the PCR reads in MiXCR, keeping a single row per CDR3 protein. Of about 200,000 distinct CDR3 sequences listed, 6.3% were seen once; the top ten hold roughly 4.8%. The input for sequencing was PBMCs, taken before TCRalphabeta/CD19-depleted stem cell transplant. The clonotype originates from a girl in the first two years of life with combined immunodeficiency, due to receive a stem cell transplant. This sequence joins TRBV29-1 and TRBJ1-1; D is uncertain. Written as DNA, the CDR3 is TGCAGCGTCCCAGAGAACACTGAAGCTTTCTTT. Translation gives CSVPENTEAFF. Full variable domain (outside the CDR3, taken from reference TRBV29-1 and TRBJ1-1): SAVISQKPSRDICQRGTSLTIQCQVDSQVTMMFWYRQQPGQSLTLIATANQGSEATYESGFVIDKFPISRPNLTFSTLTVSNMSPEDSSIYLCSVPENTEAFFGQGTRLTVV.